This passage covers 9 T cell receptor beta chains from one sample sequenced in a study of T cells in Graves' hyperthyroidism and ophthalmopathy. It was RNA transcripts that yielded the amplified TCR beta CDR3 regions. The TCR CDR3 was amplified in a first-round RT-PCR using the HTBI primer set. One entry per CDR3 protein results from TCRdb running MiXCR on the multiplex PCR reads. The sample yields roughly 560,000 distinct CDR3 sequences, around 15% seen once. Sequencing input: blood. The receptors were gathered from a middle-aged woman with Graves' ophthalmopathy.

This clonotype came up many times. This CDR3 reads CASSLITGAGYTF. The CDR3 DNA reads as TGTGCCAGCAGCTTAATAACAGGGGCTGGCTACACCTTC. The rearrangement uses TRBV7-9 and TRBJ1-2, with 7 bases aligning to TRBD1. V dropped 2 bases and J dropped 7; count of bases not matched to a gene: 4. This CDR3 contains 13 residues. Germline CDR1 reads SEHNR; CDR2 reads FQNEAQ (reference sequence). Combining the CDR3 with reference TRBV7-9 and TRBJ1-2 gives the whole variable domain DTGVSQNPRHKITKRGQNVTFRCDPISEHNRLYWYRQTLGQGPEFLTYFQNEAQLEKSRLLSDRFSAERPKGSFSTLEIQRTEQGDSAMYLCASSLITGAGYTFGSGTRLTVV.

The chain links TRBV20-1 to TRBJ2-2; D gene uncertain. Trimming took off 6 bases at V and 4 bases at J, with 21 bases between the two ends. The CDR3 contains 16 residues. CDR1 and CDR2 from the germline V gene are DFQATT and SNEGSKA (reference sequence). The CDR3: CSAPWTGWDLTGELFF. The CDR3 nucleotides are TGCAGTGCCCCTTGGACGGGTTGGGATCTCACCGGGGAGCTGTTTTTT.

Many counts were recorded for this clonotype. The chain uses TRBV7-2 and TRBJ2-4; TRBD1 is a possible D gene (5 bases). The ends were cut back, 1 base at V and 4 bases at J, with 17 bases in the middle. Germline CDR1 reads SGHTA; CDR2 reads FQGNSA. The CDR3 is made up of 17 amino acids. This CDR3 is CASSLEAGLVNKNIQYF. CDR3 in DNA: TGTGCCAGCAGCTTAGAAGCAGGGTTGGTCAATAAAAACATTCAGTACTTC.

This clonotype was observed many times. This chain connects TRBV12-3 or TRBV12-4 to TRBJ2-5, with 12 bases fitting TRBD2. Trimming took 5 bases from V and 0 from J; bases not matched to a gene: 4. The length of the CDR3 is 16 residues. CDR3 region: CASSPRTSGNQETQYF. For the CDR3, the DNA is TGTGCCAGCAGTCCGAGGACTAGCGGGAACCAAGAGACCCAGTACTTC.

This clonotype has ten or more counts. The chain links TRBV4-1 to TRBJ2-7; 8 bases are a match to TRBD1. Germline trimming cut 4 bases from V and 3 bases from J; bases unmatched to any gene: 8. Germline V CDR1 and CDR2: MGHRA, YSYEKL. This CDR3 contains 15 residues. The CDR3 spells CASSRGQGMDYEQYF. DNA of the CDR3: TGCGCCAGCAGCCGAGGACAGGGCATGGACTACGAGCAGTACTTC.

This clonotype was picked up many times. V usage is TRBV4-1 and J usage is TRBJ1-2; the match to TRBD1 covers 8 bases. In germline, CDR1 is MGHRA, CDR2 YSYEKL. The V gene end was trimmed by 2 bases and the J gene end by 6 bases; junction bases not matched to a gene: 5. This CDR3 comprises 14 residues. The CDR3 protein is CASSQFGQGDGYTF. CDR3 DNA: TGCGCCAGCAGCCAATTTGGACAGGGTGATGGCTACACCTTC.

This clonotype was observed at least ten times. This chain joins TRBV12-3 or TRBV12-4 and TRBJ2-7; D is ambiguous. V was pared by 5 bases and J by 6 bases, with 14 bases between. The CDR3 has 13 amino acids. The CDR3 nucleotides read TGTGCCAGCAGTCCGCCCGTTAGCCTCGAGCAGTACTTC. Its translation is CASSPPVSLEQYF.

This rearrangement joins TRBV6-1 to TRBJ1-1, with D perhaps matching TRBD1 (6 bases). In germline, CDR1 is MNHNS, CDR2 SASEGT. The CDR3 spans 13 residues. V was cut by 5 bases and J by 6 bases, with 13 bases left in between. Here the CDR3 reads CASSPQGKAEAFF. Written as DNA, the CDR3 is TGTGCCAGCAGTCCACAGGGAAAGGCTGAAGCTTTCTTT.

The chain carries TRBV7-9 and TRBJ1-2; D is possibly TRBD1 (6 bases). The CDR3 length is 15 residues. Trimming removed 5 bases at V and 0 bases at J, with 13 bases between. Germline V gene sequence: CDR1 SEHNR, CDR2 FQNEAQ (reference sequence). DNA for the CDR3: TGTGCCAGCAGCCCCGCACAGGGTGCTAACTATGGCTACACCTTC. Translated, it gives CASSPAQGANYGYTF.